This TCR beta chain was found in a study of brain T cells in children with intractable seizures. Clones were sequenced by immunoSEQ multiplex PCR, and TCRdb holds only the in-frame ones, with some missing. Seen here are around 44,000 clones, more than 80% observed once, and the top ten hold approximately 6%. CDR1 SGHNT and CDR2 YENEEA come from the germline V gene. The CDR3 contains 14 residues. With 1 base removed from V and 1 base from J, the gap between germline ends came to 7 bases. This sequence joins TRBV11-3 and TRBJ1-1, with D uncertain. Sequenced here: peripheral blood, sampled at surgery. This TCR came from a girl aged 2 to 10 with tuberous sclerosis and intractable seizures. CDR3 sequence (DNA): TGTGCCAGCAGCTTAGGTCGCGGGAACACTGAAGCTTTCTTT. Protein: CASSLGRGNTEAFF.